What follows describes a single TCR beta chain. Its antigen is currently unknown. These data originate in a study of CD8 T cells in ankylosing spondylitis. Study conclusions and caveats: Previous work reported some of these motif variants in the synovial fluid and blood of reactive arthritis. Characteristic of ankylosing spondylitis blood, it appeared, was a TCR beta motif comprising several highly homologous variants. Relatively rare in peripheral blood, disease-linked clones were also CD8+. From matched ankylosing spondylitis synovial fluid, disease-linked clones were reportedly recovered at significantly enriched levels.

Germline assignment: CDR1 LNHNV and CDR2 YYDKDF (reference sequence). V gave up 0 bases and J gave up 1 base, with 6 bases separating them. This CDR3 is built from 14 residues. TCRdb processed the 5' RACE reads anew with MiXCR; each CDR3 protein has one entry. Of approximately 250,000 distinct CDR3 sequences in the sample, roughly a third were seen once. Sequencing used blood, either unsorted or a sorted T cell fraction (not recorded which). The origin of this receptor is a male donor with ankylosing spondylitis or in good health (not recorded which). J is TRBJ1-1 and V is TRBV15; D may be TRBD1 (6 bases). The CDR3 sequence: CATSREDRNTEAFF. In nucleotides, the CDR3 is TGTGCCACCAGCAGAGAGGACAGGAACACTGAAGCTTTCTTT.